This TCR beta chain is drawn from a study of cytomegalovirus exposure and HLA in healthy donors. Produced via immunoSEQ multiplex PCR; TCRdb's table is partial and in-frame only. This sample has roughly 45,000 clones, with around 94% found just once. The germline CDR1 and CDR2 sequences are MDHEN and SYDVKM. This CDR3 contains 16 residues. Trimming removed 1 base from V and 6 bases from J; junction bases left unmatched: 10. The sequence came from a woman under 30 in good health and CMV-seropositive. This sequence joins TRBV28 and TRBJ2-3, with 7 bases that match TRBD2. The sample consisted of PBMCs. This CDR3 reads CASSLLGSGNTDTQYF. The CDR3 DNA is TGTGCCAGCAGTTTATTGGGCAGCGGGAACACGGATACGCAGTATTTT. Variable domain in full (rest from reference TRBV28 and TRBJ2-3): DVKVTQSSRYLVKRTGEKVFLECVQDMDHENMFWYRQDPGLGLRLIYFSYDVKMKEKGDIPEGYSVSREKKERFSLILESASTNQTSMYLCASSLLGSGNTDTQYFGPGTRLTVL.